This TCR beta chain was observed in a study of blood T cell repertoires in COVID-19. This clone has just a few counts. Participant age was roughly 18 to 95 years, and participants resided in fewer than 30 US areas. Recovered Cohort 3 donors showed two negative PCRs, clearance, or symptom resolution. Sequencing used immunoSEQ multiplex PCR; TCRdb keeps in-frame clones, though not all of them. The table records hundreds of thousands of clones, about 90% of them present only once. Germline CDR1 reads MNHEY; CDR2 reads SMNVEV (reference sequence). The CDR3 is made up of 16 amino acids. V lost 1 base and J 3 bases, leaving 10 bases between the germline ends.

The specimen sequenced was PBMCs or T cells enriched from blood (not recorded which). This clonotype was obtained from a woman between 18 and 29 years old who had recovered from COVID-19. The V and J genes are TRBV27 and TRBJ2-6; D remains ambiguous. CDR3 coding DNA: TGTGCCAGCAGTTTATTGCCCGGCGGTGGGGCCAACGTCCTGACTTTC. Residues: CASSLLPGGGANVLTF.